One sample yielded the 3 T cell receptor beta chains listed below, sequenced in a study of tumor-infiltrating lymphocytes in primary liver carcinoma (dated by TCRdb to between 2016 and 2019). Blood RNA was extracted from unsorted whole blood using TRIzol reagent, and germline DNA was obtained with the DNeasy Blood & Tissue kit. The sequencer listed for this sample is Illumina HiSeq 2500. Using a constant-region primer and ProtoScript II reverse transcriptase, TCRbeta-specific cDNA was reverse-transcribed from around 500 ng total RNA. Three nested multiplex PCR rounds, following a slightly modified ARM-PCR procedure, were used to build the TCRbeta libraries. Each of the first two PCR rounds ran for about 11 cycles using multiplex TRBV1-TRBV30 forward primers together with a Cbeta reverse primer. TCRdb trimmed public reads at Q25 via fastp, called clones via MiXCR and kept in-frame beta chains. Entries that share a CDR3 protein sequence are merged under the most common genes and DNA. The sample includes fewer than 350,000 distinct CDR3 sequences, with 55% to 65% observed a single time. The ten largest make up 9% of the sample.

The specimen sequenced was peripheral blood. The receptors stem from a man aged 40-49 years with primary liver carcinoma and hepatitis B virus infection.

The V and J genes are TRBV5-6 and TRBJ1-2; the match to TRBD1 covers 7 bases. Germline V lookup: CDR1 SGHDT, CDR2 YYEEEE. Trimming at V came to 1 base and at J to 11 bases, leaving 5 bases not matched to a gene. This CDR3 comprises 12 residues. Here the CDR3 reads CASSLSQGGYTF. DNA of the CDR3: TGTGCCAGCAGCTTGAGCCAGGGGGGTTACACCTTC.

Turning to this clonotype: An end of the junction differs from the germline gene, which may be a read error. The rearrangement joins TRBV6-1 to TRBJ2-7; either TRBD1 or TRBD2 may supply D (6 bases each). Germline lookup yields CDR1 MNHNS and CDR2 SASEGT. The length of the CDR3 is 15 residues. The CDR3 region is CASSEAVGGCYEQYF. The CDR3 DNA follows: TGTGCCAGCAGTGAAGCCGTAGGGGGGTGCTACGAGCAGTACTTT.

The chain couples TRBV5-1 to TRBJ2-1, with D hard to call. Germline CDR1 reads SGHRS; CDR2 reads YFSETQ. V was pared by 0 bases and J by 2 bases, with 9 bases between. The CDR3 covers 15 residues. The chain's CDR3 is CASSLDLHAYNEQFF. The CDR3 DNA is TGCGCCAGCAGCTTGGACTTACATGCCTACAATGAGCAGTTCTTC.